This entry lists 22 T cell receptor beta chains sequenced from one sample in a study of cytomegalovirus exposure and HLA in healthy donors. PCR used 60 Vbeta primers and 13 Jbeta primers. Repertoires were generated with immunoSEQ multiplex PCR, while TCRdb's copy carries only in-frame clones and drops some. Among roughly 130,000 clones listed, just under 75% were seen once. Input material: PBMCs. The receptors were sampled from a man in his forties in good health and CMV-seropositive.

The chain carries TRBV19 and TRBJ1-2; D perhaps matches TRBD1 (5 bases). Trimming left V 6 bases short and J 1 base short, with 9 bases between. Germline CDR1 and CDR2: LNHDA and SQIVND (reference sequence). This CDR3 region has 13 residues. The CDR3 is CASRWGSNYGYTF. In DNA, the CDR3 is TGTGCCAGTAGGTGGGGCAGTAACTATGGCTACACCTTC.

This chain connects TRBV2 to TRBJ2-2; 8 bases are shared with TRBD2. V dropped 8 bases and J dropped 2; count of bases not matched to a gene: 7. Germline V gene lookup returns CDR1 SNHLY and CDR2 FYNNEI. The CDR3 contains 15 residues. CDR3 in amino acids: CASDERGSNTGELFF. As DNA, the CDR3 is TGTGCCAGCGATGAGCGGGGGTCCAACACCGGGGAGCTGTTTTTT.

This clone turned up a few times. The rearrangement links TRBV28 to TRBJ1-1; a possible D gene is TRBD1 (5 bases). The germline CDR1 and CDR2 sequences are MDHEN and SYDVKM. The CDR3 is 14 amino acids. Trimming left V 6 bases short and J 4 bases short, with 15 bases between. DNA for the CDR3: TGTGCCAGCAGCCTGGACACCCTGAGCACTGAAGCTTTCTTT. Its translation: CASSLDTLSTEAFF.

This rearrangement joins TRBV9 to TRBJ2-1; the D is unclear. Trimming stripped 0 bases from V and 10 bases from J, with 8 bases between. The CDR3 runs to 12 residues. Looked up from germline, CDR1 is SGDLS and CDR2 is YYNGEE. CDR3 nucleotide sequence: TGTGCCAGCAGCGTAGGTACAATCGAGCAGTTCTTC. The encoded protein is CASSVGTIEQFF.

This clone was observed a handful of times. This chain links TRBV28 with TRBJ1-2, with 7 positions matching TRBD1. CDR3 length equals 16 residues. The germline V gene has CDR1 MDHEN and CDR2 SYDVKM. Germline trimming cut 9 bases from V and 7 bases from J; bases unmatched to any gene: 20. DNA for the CDR3: TGTGCCAGTCGAGGACCTCCCACAGGGGCGCAGGGTGGCTACACCTTC. Translation gives CASRGPPTGAQGGYTF.

The chain joins TRBV19 to TRBJ1-2; D call uncertain. Germline values: CDR1 LNHDA, CDR2 SQIVND (reference sequence). This CDR3 spans 14 amino acids. With 6 bases removed from V and 8 bases from J, the gap between germline ends came to 19 bases. DNA of the CDR3: TGTGCCAGTAGCCCCCTGACCCCGGCGAGGGGCTACACCTTC. It is translated as CASSPLTPARGYTF.

This chain uses TRBV7-9 with TRBJ2-5, with TRBD2 as a possible D gene (5 bases). There are 14 residues in the CDR3. Between the trimmed V and J ends, which lost 5 bases and 0 bases, there was a span of 10 bases. Per germline, CDR1 SEHNR and CDR2 FQNEAQ (reference sequence). The CDR3 loop is CASSEGQYQETQYF. CDR3 nucleotide sequence: TGTGCCAGCAGCGAGGGCCAGTACCAAGAGACCCAGTACTTC.

This chain uses TRBV27 with TRBJ2-1; 13 bases fit TRBD2. The V and J ends lost 5 bases and 8 bases, in that order; junction bases with no gene match: 6. The CDR3 extends over 15 amino acids. Germline V gene data show CDR1 as MNHEY and CDR2 as SMNVEV (reference sequence). In DNA, the CDR3 is TGTGCCAGCAGTCCGCCGGGACTAGCGGGATATGAGCAGTTCTTC. Translation gives CASSPPGLAGYEQFF.

This chain joins TRBV5-1 and TRBJ1-6; no firm D call. V gave up 0 bases and J gave up 10 bases, with 14 bases separating them. There are 15 residues in the CDR3. Germline V gene lookup returns CDR1 SGHRS and CDR2 YFSETQ. CDR3 in DNA: TGCGCCAGCAGCTTGGTGTTCGGAGCGATGTCACCCCTCCACTTT. It translates to CASSLVFGAMSPLHF. Supplemented by reference TRBV5-1 and TRBJ1-6, the full variable domain reads KAGVTQTPRYLIKTRGQQVTLSCSPISGHRSVSWYQQTPGQGLQFLFEYFSETQRNKGNFPGRFSGRQFSNSRSEMNVSTLELGDSALYLCASSLVFGAMSPLHFGNGTRLTVT.

The gene calls are TRBV18 and TRBJ1-1; no clear D gene. Germline V gene data show CDR1 as KGHSH and CDR2 as LQKENI. This CDR3 contains 12 residues. V gave up 3 bases and J gave up 5 bases, with 7 bases separating them. CDR3 in amino acids: CASSPRETEAFF. The DNA of the CDR3 is TGTGCCAGCTCACCTAGAGAAACTGAAGCTTTCTTT.

The chain has TRBV6-6 and TRBJ2-5, with 8 bases matching TRBD2. The CDR3 contains 14 residues. Germline V CDR1 and CDR2: MNHNY, SVGAGI (reference sequence). Losses at the gene ends were 7 bases for V and 3 bases for J; bases not matched to a gene: 7. The CDR3 nucleotides are TGTGCCAGCAAACGGGGGGGTCCCGAAGAGACCCAGTACTTC. This codes for CASKRGGPEETQYF.

The V call is TRBV6-1, the J call TRBJ1-1, with a possible D match to TRBD1 (5 bases). Per the germline V gene, CDR1 is MNHNS and CDR2 is SASEGT. Trimming shortened V by 7 bases and J by 5 bases, and 17 bases separated the two germline ends. This CDR3 comprises 14 residues. CDR3: CASMTVLGGTEAFF. The CDR3 bases are TGTGCCAGCATGACCGTCTTGGGGGGAACTGAAGCTTTCTTT.

As concerns this clone: The junction departs from the called germline gene at one end, perhaps through a read error. This chain uses TRBV7-9 with TRBJ1-1; D is perhaps TRBD1 (6 bases). CDR1 SEHNR and CDR2 FQNEAQ come from the germline V gene (reference sequence). The CDR3 totals 13 residues. This chain's CDR3 is CSSSRQENTEAFF. For the CDR3, the DNA is TGTTCCAGCAGCCGACAGGAGAACACTGAAGCTTTCTTT.

V gene TRBV29-1 combines with J gene TRBJ2-7, with a tentative D call TRBD2 (5 bases). Trimming removed 4 bases from V and 3 bases from J, with 7 bases in between. The germline V gene encodes CDR1 SQVTM and CDR2 ANQGSEA. The CDR3 has 11 residues. CDR3 bases: TGCAGCGTTGCAGACTACTACGAGCAGTACTTC. Translated, it gives CSVADYYEQYF.

This chain links TRBV18 with TRBJ1-5; D may be TRBD1 (5 bases). Trimming pared 5 bases from V and 1 base from J, leaving 6 bases between. The CDR3 length is 13 residues. Germline V gene sequence: CDR1 KGHSH, CDR2 LQKENI. CDR3 protein: CASSSGSNQPQHF. Here the CDR3 DNA reads TGTGCCAGCTCATCAGGGAGCAATCAGCCCCAGCATTTT.

V is TRBV27 and J is TRBJ2-5; 16 bases are shared with TRBD2. The DNA end is a closer match to TRBJ2-7, so the J assignment may be wrong. There are 19 residues in the CDR3. Germline V gene lookup returns CDR1 MNHEY and CDR2 SMNVEV (reference sequence). CDR3 sequence (DNA): TGTGCCAGCAGCCTTACACCGGGACTAGCGGGAGGGTACTCCTACGAGCAGTACTTC. Encoded protein: CASSLTPGLAGGYSYEQYF.

The chain employs TRBV6-1 and TRBJ2-2, with a weak D call TRBD1 (5 bases). V was clipped by 8 bases and J by 9 bases, with 19 bases between them. Germline V CDR1 and CDR2: MNHNS, SASEGT. This CDR3 is built from 14 residues. The CDR3 spells CASVRGRGRRELFF. DNA for the CDR3: TGTGCCAGCGTAAGGGGCCGAGGTCGCCGGGAGCTGTTTTTT.

The chain couples TRBV7-9 to TRBJ2-7; a weak D match, TRBD2 (6 bases). The CDR3 extends over 17 amino acids. Germline assignment: CDR1 SEHNR and CDR2 FQNEAQ (reference sequence). The V end was cut by 1 base, the J end by 1 base, with 17 bases between. This chain's CDR3 is CASSLDLDRGTSYEQYF. CDR3 DNA sequence: TGTGCCAGCAGCTTAGATTTGGACCGGGGGACTTCCTACGAGCAGTACTTC. Full variable domain (rest looked up from reference TRBV7-9 and TRBJ2-7): DTGVSQNPRHKITKRGQNVTFRCDPISEHNRLYWYRQTLGQGPEFLTYFQNEAQLEKSRLLSDRFSAERPKGSFSTLEIQRTEQGDSAMYLCASSLDLDRGTSYEQYFGPGTRLTVT.

This clone was observed many times. The V call is TRBV6-1, the J call TRBJ2-7; maybe TRBD1 (6 bases). The germline gives CDR1 MNHNS, CDR2 SASEGT. The V end lost 5 bases, the J end lost 0 bases, and 11 bases lay between the germline ends. This CDR3 spans 14 amino acids. In nucleotides, the CDR3 is TGTGCCAGCAGTCAAAGGGGGAGCTCCTACGAGCAGTACTTC. It codes for CASSQRGSSYEQYF.

The V gene is TRBV7-7, the J gene TRBJ2-5, with TRBD2 matching over 12 bases. V lost 5 bases and J lost 2; bases outside the gene matches: 6. The CDR3 length is 16 residues. CDR1 and CDR2 from the germline V gene are SSHAT and FNYEAQ (reference sequence). CDR3: CASSPSGLAGQETQYF. The CDR3 DNA sequence: TGTGCCAGCAGCCCCAGCGGACTAGCGGGACAAGAGACCCAGTACTTC.

Concerning this clone: Germline is not matched at one junction end, which may reflect a read error. The rearrangement links TRBV5-1 to TRBJ2-1; 9 nucleotides align to TRBD2. The V gene's germline CDR1 is SGHRS and CDR2 YFSETQ. The CDR3 totals 15 residues. In DNA, the CDR3 is TGCGCCAGCAGCTTGGGGGCGGGGGGGGCCAATGAGCAGCTCTTC. It encodes CASSLGAGGANEQLF.

There are a few counts of this clone. This chain connects TRBV19 to TRBJ1-2; D remains unclear. Trimming removed 9 bases from V and 3 bases from J, with 11 bases in between. Germline CDR1 reads LNHDA; CDR2 reads SQIVND (reference sequence). The CDR3 consists of 12 residues. The CDR3 loop is CASAPDYYGYTF. CDR3 nucleotides: TGTGCCAGCGCCCCAGATTACTATGGCTACACCTTC. The entire variable domain, with the rest obtained from reference TRBV19 and TRBJ1-2, is as follows: DGGITQSPKYLFRKEGQNVTLSCEQNLNHDAMYWYRQDPGQGLRLIYYSQIVNDFQKGDIAEGYSVSREKKESFPLTVTSAQKNPTAFYLCASAPDYYGYTFGSGTRLTVV.